Included here is one T cell receptor beta chain sequence, with context. Its antigen is undetermined. The data were obtained in a study of beta chain features in type 1 diabetes. The V end lost 1 base, the J end lost 1 base, and 10 bases lay between the germline ends. This CDR3 region has 15 residues. CDR1 and CDR2 (germline): SNHLY, FYNNEI. Sorted CD4+ subsets: naive, central memory, regulatory, stem cell-like memory (CD45RO/CCR7/CD25/CD127/CD95/CD27 panel). Expressed TCRB transcripts were sequenced because the isolated RNA had all been reverse transcribed beforehand. Naive, central memory and regulatory T cell samples came to a mean of roughly 4 million reads. Sequencing was performed with immunoSEQ multiplex PCR; in TCRdb, only in-frame clones are kept and a portion is missing. The sample comprises a few hundred thousand clones, 9.5% to 13% of which are singletons, and approximately 0.015% rests with the top ten.

The study, taken as a whole, reports: Shorter TCRB CDR3s, moderately but significantly so, marked every one of the four CD4+ subsets in Type 1 diabetes patients. Patients with type 1 diabetes carried fewer insertions and had more deletions at their VDJ junctions. Comparison showed that naive, central memory and Treg TCRB repertoires appeared more similar among patients than among healthy donors.

The chain joins TRBV2 to TRBJ2-5, with D perhaps TRBD1 (6 bases). Sequenced material: naive CD4+ T cells from blood. This receptor was obtained from a man aged 30-40 years with type 1 diabetes. As DNA, the CDR3 is TGTGCCAGCAGTGAAGTGGGACATCCCCAAGAGACCCAGTACTTC. It is translated as CASSEVGHPQETQYF.